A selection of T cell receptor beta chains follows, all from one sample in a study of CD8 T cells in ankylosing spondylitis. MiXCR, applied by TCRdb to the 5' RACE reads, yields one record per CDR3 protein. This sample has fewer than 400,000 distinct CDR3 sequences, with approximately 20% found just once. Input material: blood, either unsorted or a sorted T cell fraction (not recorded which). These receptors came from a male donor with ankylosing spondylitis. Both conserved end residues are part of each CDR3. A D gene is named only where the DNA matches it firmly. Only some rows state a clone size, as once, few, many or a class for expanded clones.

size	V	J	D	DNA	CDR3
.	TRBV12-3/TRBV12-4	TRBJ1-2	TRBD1	TGTGCCAGCAGGTCAGACAGGGGGATTAACTATGGCTACACCTTC	CASRSDRGINYGYTF
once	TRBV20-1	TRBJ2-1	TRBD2	TGCAGTGCTCGGGTAGCGGGAGGGAGGGTTGAGCAGTTCTTC	CSARVAGGRVEQFF
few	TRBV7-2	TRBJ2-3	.	TGTGCCAGCAGCTCACCCTCCCCCACAGACACAGATACGCAGTATTTT	CASSSPSPTDTDTQYF
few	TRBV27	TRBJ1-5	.	TGTGCCAGCAGTTTATCCCGGGTGAGTCAGCCCCAGCATTTT	CASSLSRVSQPQHF
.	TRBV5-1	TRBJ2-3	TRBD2	TGCGCCAGCAACGGACTAGCGTTAGATACGCAGTATTTT	CASNGLALDTQYF
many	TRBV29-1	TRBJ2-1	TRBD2	TGCAGCGTTGAAGGGACTAGCGGTTTGGGGCAGTTCTTC	CSVEGTSGLGQFF
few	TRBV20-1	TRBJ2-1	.	TGCAGTGCCCTCCCCGGGTACAATGAGCAGTTCTTC	CSALPGYNEQFF
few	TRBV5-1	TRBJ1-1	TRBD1	TGCGCCAGCAGCTTGGGGGACAGCCCCCCACCTGAAGCTTTCTTT	CASSLGDSPPPEAFF
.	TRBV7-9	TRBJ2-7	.	TGTGCCAGCAGCGCCCACTACATCGGACAGACCTACGAGCAGTACTTC	CASSAHYIGQTYEQYF
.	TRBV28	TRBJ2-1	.	TGTGCCAGCAGTTTATCTTTGACAGGCTCCAATGAGCAGTTCTTC	CASSLSLTGSNEQFF
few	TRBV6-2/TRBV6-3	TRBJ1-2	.	TGTGCCAGCAGCGAAACAGGGAACTATGGCTACACCTTC	CASSETGNYGYTF
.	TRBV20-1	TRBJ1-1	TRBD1	TGCAGTGCTAGAGATTTCGACAGGGGGGTTTCTGAAGCTTTCTTT	CSARDFDRGVSEAFF
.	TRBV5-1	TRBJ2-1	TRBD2	TGCGCCAGCAGCTTGATGAATAGCGGGAACAATGAGCAGTTCTTC	CASSLMNSGNNEQFF
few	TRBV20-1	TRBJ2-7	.	TGCAGTGCTAGAGATTATGGCAGGGGAGTTTGGGAGCAGTACTTC	CSARDYGRGVWEQYF
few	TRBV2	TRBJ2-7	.	TGTGCCAGCAAGACTCAGGGTTACGAGCAGTACTTC	CASKTQGYEQYF
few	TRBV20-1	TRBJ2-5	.	TGCAGTGCTAGCGATGTTGGGGACCAAAACCAAGAGACCCAGTACTTC	CSASDVGDQNQETQYF